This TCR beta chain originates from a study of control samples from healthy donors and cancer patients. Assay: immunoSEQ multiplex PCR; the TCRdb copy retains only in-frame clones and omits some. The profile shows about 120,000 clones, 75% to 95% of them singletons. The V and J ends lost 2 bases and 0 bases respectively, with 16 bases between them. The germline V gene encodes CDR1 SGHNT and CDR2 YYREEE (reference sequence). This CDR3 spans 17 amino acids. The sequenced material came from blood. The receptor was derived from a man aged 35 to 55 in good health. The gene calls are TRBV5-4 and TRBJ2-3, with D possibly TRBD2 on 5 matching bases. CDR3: CASSLSLGRLSTDTQYF. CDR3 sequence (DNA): TGTGCCAGCAGCTTATCCCTCGGGCGACTAAGCACAGATACGCAGTATTTT.